This TCR beta chain comes out of a study of blood T cell repertoires in COVID-19. The overall study: Donors in the United States, Italy and Spain gave samples during acute or convalescent COVID-19. T cells, B-cell-depleted T cells, or PBMCs supplied cDNA or gDNA.

There are 15 residues in the CDR3. Germline V gene data show CDR1 as MDHEN and CDR2 as SYDVKM. Trimming cost V 3 bases and J 0 bases, with 9 bases left between them. Authors' methods: It was from reference gene primer amplification that nucleated cell counts were estimated. The table came from immunoSEQ multiplex PCR; TCRdb's copy has only in-frame clones and leaves some out. The DNA was the basis for D and trimming; V, J and clone size are from that table. Among more than 80,000 clones listed, 65% to 80% were seen once. The clonotype originates from a woman aged 80 or over with active or convalescent COVID-19. J is TRBJ1-5 and V is TRBV28; no definite D call. The sequenced sample was peripheral blood. As DNA, the CDR3 is TGTGCCAGCAGTTTTGGAGGGAATAGCAATCAGCCCCAGCATTTT. Protein: CASSFGGNSNQPQHF.